This passage covers 12 T cell receptor beta chains from one sample sequenced in a study of T cell repertoires in cytomegalovirus infection. No cognate antigen is known for these TCRs. One entry per CDR3 protein results from TCRdb running MiXCR on the reads. The sample yields roughly 500,000 distinct CDR3 sequences, around a third seen once. The sequenced sample was cultured PBMCs, obtained from culture after CMV antigen stimulation. These receptors came from a human donor in good health (CMV status not recorded). Some clones in this sample may be carry-over from other donors' samples.

This clonotype has at least ten counts. This sequence joins TRBV28 and TRBJ1-5; D may be TRBD1 (5 bases). The germline V and J ends were trimmed by 2 bases and 6 bases, with 14 bases remaining between them. The CDR3 loop spans 15 amino acids. The germline gives CDR1 MDHEN, CDR2 SYDVKM. In DNA form, the CDR3 reads TGTGCCAGCAGTTTACGCGTAGGGACGGGTCAGCCCCAGCATTTT. Translated: CASSLRVGTGQPQHF.

This clonotype appeared many times. V and J are TRBV7-9 and TRBJ2-2; the match to TRBD2 covers 15 bases. The CDR3 totals 19 residues. Germline values: CDR1 SEHNR, CDR2 FQNEAQ (reference sequence). V lost 4 bases, J lost 4 bases, and 10 bases stayed unmatched. The CDR3 sequence is CASSYRTSGRASGTGELFF. The CDR3 DNA is TGTGCCAGCAGCTACCGGACTAGCGGGAGGGCCTCGGGCACCGGGGAGCTGTTTTTT.

This clonotype has a handful of counts. J is TRBJ2-1 and V is TRBV27; 7 nucleotides line up with TRBD2. Germline V gene sequence: CDR1 MNHEY, CDR2 SMNVEV (reference sequence). J lost 9 bases, V lost 3 bases, and 8 bases had no gene match. The CDR3 spans 14 residues. CDR3 loop: CASSFNSGLTEQFF. In DNA form, the CDR3 reads TGTGCCAGCAGTTTCAATAGCGGGTTAACTGAGCAGTTCTTC.

The chain employs TRBV7-2 and TRBJ2-7; 11 bases agree with TRBD1. CDR1 is SGHTA, CDR2 FQGNSA, per germline. The CDR3 has 15 residues. The ends lost 4 bases at V and 4 bases at J; junction bases unmatched: 6. CDR3 in amino acids: CASSYPGQGGYEQYF. The CDR3 DNA is TGTGCCAGCAGCTACCCGGGACAGGGGGGGTACGAGCAGTACTTC.

This clonotype has only a few counts. The chain uses TRBV6-1 and TRBJ2-7; D possibly uses TRBD1 or TRBD2 (5 bases each). Germline-derived CDR1 and CDR2 are MNHNS and SASEGT. Trimming removed 6 bases at V and 6 bases at J, with 21 bases between. This CDR3 has 15 amino acids. CDR3 sequence reads: CASSKPTGTGTEQYF. In nucleotides, the CDR3 is TGTGCCAGCAGCAAACCGACCGGGACGGGAACCGAGCAGTACTTC.

This rearrangement joins TRBV12-3 or TRBV12-4 to TRBJ1-5; possibly TRBD1 for D (5 bases). This CDR3 spans 16 amino acids. V was pared by 1 base and J by 0 bases, with 10 bases between. In DNA, the CDR3 is TGTGCCAGCAGTTTAGGGGACGGATATAGCAATCAGCCCCAGCATTTT. Translating it yields CASSLGDGYSNQPQHF.

This clonotype has more than one count but fewer than ten. This chain connects TRBV7-8 to TRBJ2-7; maybe TRBD1 (5 bases). The length of the CDR3 is 16 residues. V lost 1 base and J lost 2, with 15 bases in between. CDR1 and CDR2 from the germline V gene are SGHVS and FQNEAQ. This CDR3 is CASSLEPQGRPYEQYF. CDR3 coding DNA: TGTGCCAGCAGCTTAGAGCCGCAGGGCAGGCCCTACGAGCAGTACTTC.

The chain links TRBV9 to TRBJ2-2, with D possibly being TRBD2 (6 bases). Trimming cost V 3 bases and J 5 bases, with 14 bases left between them. This CDR3 spans 15 amino acids. Germline CDR1 SGDLS, CDR2 YYNGEE. The CDR3 region is CASSAGEVRTGELFF. The CDR3 nucleotides are TGTGCCAGCAGCGCGGGAGAAGTGAGAACCGGGGAGCTGTTTTTT.

The rearrangement uses TRBV18 and TRBJ1-6; TRBD1 agrees at 10 bases. J was trimmed by 7 bases and V by 1 base; bases with no gene match: 4. Germline V lookup: CDR1 KGHSH, CDR2 LQKENI. The CDR3 covers 16 residues. The CDR3 sequence is CASSPLGQGINSPLHF. CDR3 DNA: TGTGCCAGCTCACCACTGGGACAGGGGATAAATTCACCCCTCCACTTT.

This clonotype has a handful of counts. J is TRBJ1-2 and V is TRBV7-2; 8 bases are shared with TRBD1. Germline CDR1 reads SGHTA; CDR2 reads FQGNSA. Trimming took 3 bases from V and 6 from J; bases not matched to a gene: 3. This CDR3 has 13 residues. The CDR3 DNA reads as TGTGCCAGCAGCTTGTGGACAGGGAATGGCTACACCTTC. This translates into CASSLWTGNGYTF.

CDR3: CASSYGDQETQYF. Here the CDR3 DNA reads TGTGCCAGCAGTTACGGGGACCAAGAGACCCAGTACTTC. V is TRBV6-5 and J is TRBJ2-5; no definite D call. This CDR3 is built from 13 residues. Between the trimmed V and J ends, which lost 2 bases and 0 bases, there was a span of 4 bases. CDR1 MNHEY and CDR2 SVGAGI come from the germline V gene.

The chain couples TRBV20-1 to TRBJ2-5; 11 bases fit TRBD2. The V segment lost 6 bases and the J segment 5 bases; nucleotides outside the gene matches: 8. CDR1 and CDR2 from the germline V gene are DFQATT and SNEGSKA (reference sequence). This CDR3 region has 14 residues. CDR3 DNA sequence: TGCAGTGCCACTAGCGGGAGCGGGAGGGAGACCCAGTACTTC. This sequence encodes CSATSGSGRETQYF.